This T cell receptor beta chain comes out of a study of control samples from healthy donors and cancer patients. Libraries were prepared by immunoSEQ multiplex PCR; TCRdb keeps only in-frame clonotypes and omits some of them. This table holds some 49,000 clones, just over 85% found once. Trimming removed 2 bases from V and 6 bases from J, with 3 bases in between. In germline, CDR1 is MNHEY, CDR2 SVGAGI. The CDR3 sequence is 11 residues long. The gene calls are TRBV6-5 and TRBJ2-3; D is unresolved. The sequence was collected from a woman aged 50 to 60 with lung cancer. Sequencing was carried out using PBMCs. In nucleotides, the CDR3 is TGTGCCAGCAGTTACGGCGATACGCAGTATTTT. Protein product: CASSYGDTQYF.